The source of this T cell receptor beta chain is a study of OX40 agonist ivuxolimab in advanced cancers. Points from the study as a whole: No antigen was identified for the clonally expanded peripheral T cells. Clonal expansion by week 6 occurred in CD4+ and CD8+ blood T cells (at 0.1 to 3.0 mg/kg).

A remark on this clone: Its matching antigen is unknown.

TCRdb's copy holds only in-frame clones and misses some; the assay was immunoSEQ multiplex PCR. The sample has some 77,000 clones, around 87% seen once. Trimming left V 4 bases short and J 2 bases short, with 12 bases between. CDR3 length equals 15 residues. Germline CDR1 is LNHDA and CDR2 is SQIVND (reference sequence). The source material was CD4+ or CD8+ T cells sorted from blood, sampled in a trial of the OX40 agonist ivuxolimab. This sequence joins TRBV19 and TRBJ1-3; D perhaps matches TRBD1 (6 bases). The receptor was derived from an adult with an advanced solid tumor such as melanoma, head and neck, liver or kidney cancer. The CDR3 DNA reads TGTGCCAGTAGTAGCCTCCGGACAGCTGGAAACACCATATATTTT. Protein product: CASSSLRTAGNTIYF.